The 7 T cell receptor beta chains below were found in one sample sequenced in a study of T cell responses to AZD1222 COVID-19 vaccine. Sequenced by immunoSEQ multiplex PCR; TCRdb stores in-frame clones only, minus some. The sample has more than 70,000 clones; 65% to 90% are singletons. The source material was peripheral blood, sampled on day 0 of AZD1222 vaccination. The receptor source for this set is an adult in good health.

V gene TRBV6-1 combines with J gene TRBJ2-1; 7 bases match TRBD1. V lost 0 bases, J lost 12 bases, and 11 bases stayed unmatched. Germline-derived CDR1 and CDR2 are MNHNS and SASEGT. The CDR3 length is 15 residues. CDR3 region: CASSEARGPGSRQFF. CDR3 nucleotides: TGTGCCAGCAGTGAAGCGAGGGGGCCAGGTTCCCGGCAGTTCTTC.

In regard to this clone: Germline and junction disagree at one end, which may indicate a read error. This rearrangement joins TRBV28 to TRBJ1-1; D is uncertain. Germline V gene sequence: CDR1 MDHEN, CDR2 SYDVKM. CDR3 size: 12 residues. The CDR3, as DNA: TGTGCCAGCAGACGTAGGGCCGGTGACGACCTCTTT. Protein: CASRRRAGDDLF.

CDR3 sequence: CASSLGDLGQWGEQYF. For the CDR3, the DNA is TGTGCCAGCAGCTTGGGGGATTTGGGGCAATGGGGCGAGCAGTACTTC. This rearrangement joins TRBV5-5 to TRBJ2-7, with D perhaps TRBD1 (5 bases). Germline V gives CDR1 SGHKS, CDR2 YYEKEE (reference sequence). The CDR3 has 16 residues. The V end lost 0 bases, the J end lost 6 bases, and 19 bases lay between the germline ends.

This clone was seen more than once but under ten times. This chain uses TRBV2 with TRBJ1-1; a possible D gene is TRBD1 (6 bases). This CDR3 is 15 amino acids long. The germline gives CDR1 SNHLY, CDR2 FYNNEI. V lost 4 bases, J lost 4 bases, and 16 bases lay in between. The CDR3 is CASSALKGEFTEAFF. Here the CDR3 DNA reads TGTGCCAGCAGTGCCCTGAAGGGGGAGTTCACTGAAGCTTTCTTT.

In DNA, the CDR3 is TGTGCCAGCAGTTTAAGACAGGGCCTCTCCTACGAGCAGTACTTC. Translating it yields CASSLRQGLSYEQYF. This rearrangement joins TRBV27 to TRBJ2-7, with 7 bases lining up with TRBD1. The CDR3 sequence is 15 residues long. Germline V gene data show CDR1 as MNHEY and CDR2 as SMNVEV (reference sequence). V shed 2 bases and J 0 bases; nucleotides not matched to a gene: 4.

The CDR3 nucleotides are TGTGCCAGCTGGCTAGCGGTGGGCACCGGGGAGCTGTTTTTT. Translation gives CASWLAVGTGELFF. The chain combines TRBV5-8 with TRBJ2-2; 7 nucleotides agree with TRBD2. With V trimmed by 7 bases and J by 4 bases, 7 bases remained unmatched. CDR3 length equals 14 residues. Germline CDR1 SGHTS, CDR2 YDEGEE. The full variable domain, rest sourced from reference TRBV5-8 and TRBJ2-2, is EAGVTQSPTHLIKTRGQQATLRCSPISGHTSVYWYQQALGLGLQFLLWYDEGEERNRGNFPPRFSGRQFPNYSSELNVNALELEDSALYLCASWLAVGTGELFFGEGSRLTVL.

The chain employs TRBV15 and TRBJ2-1; weak D call: TRBD2 (5 bases). Germline CDR1 reads LNHNV; CDR2 reads YYDKDF (reference sequence). The ends were cut back, 0 bases at V and 6 bases at J, with 12 bases in the middle. This CDR3 contains 15 residues. DNA of the CDR3: TGTGCCACCAGCAGAGATTCACTAGTGGGCAATGAGCAGTTCTTC. This codes for CATSRDSLVGNEQFF.